Following are 10 T cell receptor beta chains from one sample sequenced in a study of cytomegalovirus exposure and HLA in healthy donors. The method was immunoSEQ multiplex PCR; TCRdb's version includes in-frame clones alone and lacks a portion of them. This repertoire shows around 150,000 clones, about 90% found once; its top ten account for approximately 10%. What was sequenced was PBMCs. These receptors were obtained from a woman between 18 and 30 years old in good health and CMV-seropositive.

Only a few counts were recorded for this clone. The V gene is TRBV25-1, the J gene TRBJ2-7; TRBD2 matches at 9 bases. Germline CDR1 and CDR2: MGHDK and SYGVNS. Trimming took 6 bases from V and 5 from J; bases not matched to a gene: 5. This CDR3 has 13 residues. The CDR3 loop reads CASRASGEDEQYF. Here the CDR3 DNA reads TGTGCCAGCAGAGCTAGCGGGGAAGACGAGCAGTACTTC.

The rearrangement links TRBV7-2 to TRBJ2-7, with D perhaps matching TRBD1 (7 bases). Germline CDR1 SGHTA, CDR2 FQGNSA. Trimming stripped 5 bases from V and 4 bases from J, with 15 bases between. The CDR3 length is 14 residues. The CDR3 region has the DNA TGTGCCAGCAGCGCAGAGGGGGCGGGATACGAGCAGTACTTC. It encodes CASSAEGAGYEQYF.

V usage is TRBV5-8 and J usage is TRBJ1-2; TRBD1 is a possible D gene (5 bases). CDR3 length: 16 residues. Germline assignment: CDR1 SGHTS and CDR2 YDEGEE. Trimming cost V 0 bases and J 0 bases, with 12 bases left between them. CDR3 region: CASSLGGRRTNYGYTF. The CDR3 DNA follows: TGTGCCAGCAGCTTGGGGGGCAGGAGAACTAACTATGGCTACACCTTC. The full variable domain, with the rest looked up from reference TRBV5-8 and TRBJ1-2, is EAGVTQSPTHLIKTRGQQATLRCSPISGHTSVYWYQQALGLGLQFLLWYDEGEERNRGNFPPRFSGRQFPNYSSELNVNALELEDSALYLCASSLGGRRTNYGYTFGSGTRLTVV.

The gene calls are TRBV27 and TRBJ2-7; D unclear. V was trimmed by 6 bases and J by 1 base, leaving 10 bases between them. This CDR3 is 13 amino acids long. Germline V gene sequence: CDR1 MNHEY, CDR2 SMNVEV (reference sequence). CDR3 amino acids: CASSRTSSYEQYF. The CDR3 region has the DNA TGTGCCAGCAGCCGAACAAGTTCCTACGAGCAGTACTTC.

The V and J genes are TRBV6-5 and TRBJ2-1; 7 bases fit TRBD2. The CDR3 length is 13 residues. Germline-derived CDR1 and CDR2 are MNHEY and SVGAGI. The trim removed 5 bases at V and 6 bases at J, leaving 4 bases unmatched. CDR3 DNA sequence: TGTGCCAGCAGTGAGACTAGCCTCAATGAGCAGTTCTTC. Encoded protein: CASSETSLNEQFF.

The chain joins TRBV9 to TRBJ2-2; the D gene is possibly TRBD1 (5 bases). The CDR3 is made up of 15 amino acids. The V gene lost 3 bases and the J gene lost 7 bases, with 16 bases spanning the gap. Looked up from germline, CDR1 is SGDLS and CDR2 is YYNGEE. This CDR3 reads CASSAAQGLNGELFF. As DNA, the CDR3 is TGTGCCAGCAGCGCAGCCCAGGGTTTAAACGGGGAGCTGTTTTTT.

The V and J genes are TRBV23-1 and TRBJ1-1, with D unresolved. TRBV23-1 is reported as an ORF; its role is uncertain. Trimming took 0 bases from V and 4 from J, leaving 12 bases between them. This CDR3 comprises 15 residues. Written as DNA, the CDR3 is TGCGCCAGCAGTCAATCGTGGGATGGAGGCACTGAAGCTTTCTTT. As protein: CASSQSWDGGTEAFF.

The chain has TRBV7-2 and TRBJ2-6, with D tentatively TRBD2 (6 bases). The germline gives CDR1 SGHTA, CDR2 FQGNSA. V was cut by 6 bases and J by 0 bases, with 12 bases left in between. The CDR3 is 16 residues long. In nucleotides, the CDR3 is TGTGCCAGCAGTCTTTCCGGGGGCTCTGGGGCCAACGTCCTGACTTTC. It codes for CASSLSGGSGANVLTF.

This chain links TRBV12-5 with TRBJ1-2, with TRBD1 matching over 7 bases. Losses at the gene ends were 7 bases for V and 5 bases for J; bases not matched to a gene: 10. Germline assignment: CDR1 LGHNT and CDR2 FRNRAP. The CDR3 is 14 residues long. CDR3 region: CASAPPGQPYGYTF. The CDR3 DNA reads TGTGCTAGTGCCCCCCCGGGACAGCCATATGGCTACACCTTC.

The V gene is TRBV2, the J gene TRBJ1-2; 9 nucleotides align to TRBD1. Germline loops: CDR1 SNHLY, CDR2 FYNNEI. V lost 1 base, J lost 6 bases, and 9 bases stayed unmatched. The CDR3 is 16 amino acids. The CDR3 spells CASSEVFLQGANGYTF. CDR3 DNA: TGTGCCAGCAGTGAAGTCTTTCTACAGGGGGCCAATGGCTACACCTTC.